One sample yielded the 17 T cell receptor beta chains listed below, sequenced in a study of blood T cells in healthy people across ages. A sample-barcoded 5' primer and a J-beta primer mix were used in a second PCR of about 7 to 11 cycles. A single record per CDR3 protein comes from TCRdb applying MiXCR to the 5' RACE reads. In the table there are about 1.6 million distinct CDR3 sequences, roughly 30% of which are singletons. What was sequenced was blood. These receptors were obtained from a woman under 40 in good health.

This clonotype was observed a handful of times. V and J are TRBV29-1 and TRBJ1-2, with 12 bases aligning to TRBD1. There are 16 residues in the CDR3. The germline V gene encodes CDR1 SQVTM and CDR2 ANQGSEA. V was pared by 6 bases and J by 4 bases, with 12 bases of the junction left unmatched. This chain's CDR3 is CSVSGTGGSLSYGYTF. The CDR3 DNA reads as TGCAGCGTGTCCGGGACAGGGGGCTCCTTGTCCTATGGCTACACCTTC. Full variable domain (outside the CDR3, taken from reference TRBV29-1 and TRBJ1-2): SAVISQKPSRDICQRGTSLTIQCQVDSQVTMMFWYRQQPGQSLTLIATANQGSEATYESGFVIDKFPISRPNLTFSTLTVSNMSPEDSSIYLCSVSGTGGSLSYGYTFGSGTRLTVV.

This clonotype was detected a few times. V and J are TRBV6-1 and TRBJ1-5; D is possibly TRBD1 (5 bases). Germline CDR1 is MNHNS and CDR2 is SASEGT. V lost 3 bases, J lost 6 bases, and 6 bases lay in between. This CDR3 contains 12 residues. The CDR3 DNA follows: TGTGCCAGCAGTGATGGGGGTCAGCCCCAGCATTTT. Translated: CASSDGGQPQHF.

This clonotype was counted a single time. V is TRBV2 and J is TRBJ2-2, with D tentatively TRBD2 (7 bases). Between the trimmed V and J ends, which lost 7 bases and 1 base, there was a span of 13 bases. The V gene's germline CDR1 is SNHLY and CDR2 FYNNEI. This CDR3 is built from 15 residues. The CDR3 loop is CASMGGTKNTGELFF. The CDR3 nucleotides are TGTGCCAGCATGGGAGGGACAAAGAACACCGGGGAGCTGTTTTTT.

The sample holds a few counts of this clonotype. The chain couples TRBV11-2 to TRBJ2-7, with a tentative D call TRBD1 (7 bases). Germline loops: CDR1 SGHAT, CDR2 FQNNGV. The CDR3 is 15 amino acids. V dropped 1 base and J dropped 3 bases, with 13 bases sitting between them. This CDR3 reads CASSLAPQGGYEQYF. The CDR3 DNA is TGTGCCAGCAGCTTAGCCCCCCAGGGGGGCTACGAGCAGTACTTC. Variable domain in full (rest from reference TRBV11-2 and TRBJ2-7): EAGVAQSPRYKIIEKRQSVAFWCNPISGHATLYWYQQILGQGPKLLIQFQNNGVVDDSQLPKDRFSAERLKGVDSTLKIQPAKLEDSAVYLCASSLAPQGGYEQYFGPGTRLTVT.

CDR3 nucleotides: TGCGCCAGCAGCCCTTGGACTAGCGCTGCCTACGAGCAGTACTTC. Its protein product is CASSPWTSAAYEQYF. The chain couples TRBV5-1 to TRBJ2-7, with 9 positions matching TRBD2. V dropped 4 bases and J dropped 2; count of bases not matched to a gene: 7. The CDR3 totals 15 residues. The germline gives CDR1 SGHRS, CDR2 YFSETQ.

This clonotype appeared a few times. The gene calls are TRBV3-1 and TRBJ2-7; TRBD2 aligns across 8 bases. V lost 3 bases to trimming and J lost 0 bases; unmatched junction nucleotides: 10. The CDR3 consists of 17 residues. Germline V gene sequence: CDR1 LGHDT, CDR2 YNNKEL (reference sequence). The CDR3 DNA is TGTGCCAGCAGCCAGGGACCTATAAGCGGGAGCTCCTACGAGCAGTACTTC. It specifies CASSQGPISGSSYEQYF.

This clonotype was seen ten or more times. The chain links TRBV20-1 to TRBJ2-3; 9 bases align to TRBD1. CDR1 is DFQATT and CDR2 is SNEGSKA in the germline V gene (reference sequence). The CDR3 consists of 17 residues. V dropped 0 bases and J dropped 3; count of bases not matched to a gene: 10. Written as DNA, the CDR3 is TGCAGTGCTAGAGATCAGGGACAGGGCCGCGGGACAGATACGCAGTATTTT. Translation gives CSARDQGQGRGTDTQYF.

This clonotype was detected ten times or more. This chain links TRBV28 with TRBJ1-2; D is unclear. The CDR3 sequence is 11 residues long. Trimming stripped 4 bases from V and 4 bases from J, with 4 bases between. Germline CDR1 MDHEN, CDR2 SYDVKM. The chain's CDR3 is CASSSLYGYTF. The DNA of the CDR3 is TGTGCCAGCAGTTCCCTCTATGGCTACACCTTC.

This clonotype was counted once. This clone may be a read error of a much larger clone one base away. V gene TRBV5-6 combines with J gene TRBJ2-7, with 10 bases matching TRBD1. This CDR3 contains 15 residues. The germline gives CDR1 SGHDT, CDR2 YYEEEE. Trimming cost V 4 bases and J 10 bases; bases outside gene matches: 14. CDR3 protein: CASSRDRGKGEAQYF. The CDR3 DNA reads as TGTGCCAGCAGCCGGGACAGGGGAAAGGGTGAGGCCCAGTACTTC.

This sequence joins TRBV6-1 and TRBJ2-5; 7 bases fit TRBD1. J gave up 4 bases and V 6 bases, and 5 bases lay outside the gene matches. CDR1 MNHNS and CDR2 SASEGT come from the germline V gene. This CDR3 region has 13 residues. The DNA for the CDR3 is TGTGCCAGCAGAGTTAGGGGGCCAGAGACCCAGTACTTC. Protein sequence: CASRVRGPETQYF.

In regard to this clonotype: This sequence may be a read error, since a much larger clone differs from it by one base. A read error is likely, as this CDR3 ends without the conserved phenylalanine or tryptophan. V and J are TRBV10-3 and TRBJ2-7; the match to TRBD2 covers 7 bases. The CDR3 consists of 15 residues. V lost 9 bases to trimming and J lost 5 bases; unmatched junction nucleotides: 16. Per the germline V gene, CDR1 is ENHRY and CDR2 is SYGVKD. CDR3 region: CAMGGTGQYSDEQYL. DNA for the CDR3: TGTGCCATGGGGGGGACGGGCCAATATTCAGACGAGCAGTACCTC.

This clonotype has a handful of counts. The chain links TRBV4-1 to TRBJ1-2, with 7 nucleotides matching TRBD1. The CDR3 extends over 14 amino acids. V dropped 1 base and J dropped 2; count of bases not matched to a gene: 1. The germline CDR1 and CDR2 sequences are MGHRA and YSYEKL. Here the CDR3 DNA reads TGCGCCAGCAGCCAAGCGACAGGGAACTATGGCTACACCTTC. Translation gives CASSQATGNYGYTF.

In its sample, this clonotype was seen a few times. This chain uses TRBV12-3 or TRBV12-4 with TRBJ1-1, with 7 bases aligning to TRBD1. The CDR3 runs 14 residues. The ends lost 5 bases at V and 5 bases at J; junction bases unmatched: 8. The CDR3 loop reads CASSLNGRGTEAFF. DNA of the CDR3: TGTGCCAGCAGTCTTAACGGCAGGGGGACTGAAGCTTTCTTT.

This clonotype was recorded a few times. The rearrangement uses TRBV28 and TRBJ2-7; 11 bases align to TRBD1. There are 17 residues in the CDR3. V was clipped by 6 bases and J by 2 bases; unmatched bases: 12. Germline CDR1 reads MDHEN; CDR2 reads SYDVKM. Written as DNA, the CDR3 is TGTGCCAGCAGCTCAGTTAGGTCGGGACAGGGGGCCTACGAGCAGTACTTC. It yields the protein CASSSVRSGQGAYEQYF.

The table lists this clonotype with a few counts. J is TRBJ2-7 and V is TRBV11-2; TRBD1 matches 10 bases. The J call may not be correct, given that the DNA end is closer to TRBJ2-5. The CDR3 extends over 15 amino acids. The germline V gene encodes CDR1 SGHAT and CDR2 FQNNGV. The CDR3 loop is CASSSPGQGRETQYF. For the CDR3, the DNA is TGTGCCAGCAGCTCGCCGGGACAGGGGAGAGAGACCCAGTACTTC.

The table lists this clonotype with many counts. The gene calls are TRBV7-2 and TRBJ1-1; TRBD1 aligns across 7 bases. Germline V gene lookup returns CDR1 SGHTA and CDR2 FQGNSA. Trimming removed 3 bases from V and 1 base from J; junction bases left unmatched: 2. This CDR3 contains 14 residues. The CDR3 here is CASSFRTGNTEAFF. CDR3 DNA sequence: TGTGCCAGCAGCTTCAGGACAGGGAACACTGAAGCTTTCTTT.

This chain joins TRBV20-1 and TRBJ2-1; 7 nucleotides line up with TRBD2. The germline CDR1 and CDR2 sequences are DFQATT and SNEGSKA (reference sequence). The CDR3 consists of 15 residues. V lost 2 bases and J lost 5; bases outside the gene matches: 9. CDR3 protein: CSARRLAGPDNEQFF. CDR3 coding DNA: TGCAGTGCTAGACGACTAGCAGGACCTGACAATGAGCAGTTCTTC.